What follows are 9 T cell receptor beta chains derived from one specimen sequenced in a study of radiotherapy plus CTLA-4 blockade in lung cancer. The method was immunoSEQ multiplex PCR; TCRdb's version includes in-frame clones alone and lacks a portion of them. Of some 15,000 clones in the sample, around 87% were seen once. The sample in question was peripheral blood, obtained from a patient treated with radiotherapy plus ipilimumab. The receptor set was obtained from a human donor with non-small cell lung cancer that progressed on radiotherapy plus ipilimumab. Some clones in this sample may be carry-over from other donors' samples.

The rearrangement links TRBV28 to TRBJ2-2, with D possibly being TRBD1 (6 bases). The ends were cut back, 6 bases at V and 3 bases at J, with 17 bases in the middle. The CDR3 consists of 16 residues. CDR1 and CDR2 (germline): MDHEN, SYDVKM. The CDR3 region is CASSPLGQRYTGELFF. CDR3 sequence (DNA): TGTGCCAGCAGCCCTCTAGGACAGAGGTACACCGGGGAGCTGTTTTTT.

The chain links TRBV9 to TRBJ2-1; TRBD1 aligns across 9 bases. Germline CDR1 SGDLS, CDR2 YYNGEE. The CDR3 sequence is 15 residues long. The J segment lost 8 bases and the V segment lost 4 bases, leaving 10 bases of the junction unmatched. CDR3 residues: CASSKGQGSAHEQFF. CDR3 nucleotide sequence: TGTGCCAGCAGCAAAGGACAGGGGTCTGCCCATGAGCAGTTCTTC.

V usage is TRBV7-8 and J usage is TRBJ2-1; 9 bases are shared with TRBD1. The CDR3 has 15 residues. CDR1 and CDR2 (germline): SGHVS, FQNEAQ. J lost 6 bases, V lost 5 bases, and 8 bases had no gene match. CDR3 DNA: TGTGCCAGCAGCCCATTCCGGGACAGGGCCAATGAGCAGTTCTTC. Translating it yields CASSPFRDRANEQFF.

This sequence joins TRBV5-1 and TRBJ2-1; 10 positions agree with TRBD1. Per germline, CDR1 SGHRS and CDR2 YFSETQ. With V trimmed by 7 bases and J by 2 bases, 3 bases remained unmatched. This CDR3 has 14 residues. The CDR3 DNA follows: TGCGCCAGCGCAGACAGGGGGCCCTACAATGAGCAGTTCTTC. Its translation: CASADRGPYNEQFF.

The J gene is TRBJ2-6, the V gene TRBV10-1; possible D gene TRBD1, 5 bases. The CDR3 is 15 residues long. Trimming took 5 bases from V and 4 from J, leaving 12 bases between them. Germline CDR1 is WNHNN and CDR2 is SYGVQD (reference sequence). In DNA form, the CDR3 reads TGCGCCAGCAGTCCAGGGAACGCCGGGGCCAACGTCCTGACTTTC. It encodes CASSPGNAGANVLTF.

The chain joins TRBV5-1 to TRBJ1-1; D uncertain. In germline, CDR1 is SGHRS, CDR2 YFSETQ. V lost 0 bases, J lost 1 base, and 4 bases lay in between. The CDR3 contains 13 residues. CDR3 in amino acids: CASSLARNTEAFF. In nucleotides, the CDR3 is TGCGCCAGCAGCTTGGCTAGGAACACTGAAGCTTTCTTT.

The genes are TRBV19 and TRBJ1-6; D unclear. Germline CDR1 is LNHDA and CDR2 is SQIVND (reference sequence). Between the trimmed V and J ends, which lost 1 base and 2 bases, there was a span of 9 bases. The CDR3 consists of 16 residues. The CDR3 region is CASSIGGSAYNSPLHF. CDR3 nucleotide sequence: TGTGCCAGTAGTATAGGCGGGAGTGCCTATAATTCACCCCTCCACTTT.

CDR3 residues: CATSRASNEQFF. The DNA of the CDR3 is TGTGCCACCAGCAGGGCTAGCAATGAGCAGTTCTTC. The V call is TRBV15, the J call TRBJ2-1; unclear D gene. Germline-derived CDR1 and CDR2 are LNHNV and YYDKDF (reference sequence). V was trimmed by 3 bases and J by 6 bases, leaving 6 bases between them. The CDR3 sequence is 12 residues long.

As regards this clone: As the CDR3 is not closed by the conserved phenylalanine or tryptophan, this likely results from a read error. The V gene is TRBV19, the J gene TRBJ1-1; D may be TRBD1 (5 bases). Germline CDR1 LNHDA, CDR2 SQIVND (reference sequence). This CDR3 is built from 18 residues. V was pared by 1 base and J by 0 bases, with 18 bases between. CDR3 bases: TGTGCCAGTAGTATAGCATTTCGGATATCGGACATGAACACTGAAGCTTTCCTT. Its protein is CASSIAFRISDMNTEAFL.